This T cell receptor beta chain is from a study of regulatory T cells in long-lasting Graves disease. This clonotype was counted many times. What it recognizes is unknown. Combining iRepertoire HTBI primers with Arm-PCR of CDR3 regions, the authors built TCR beta libraries. TCRdb used MiXCR to reprocess the multiplex PCR reads, holding one entry per CDR3 protein. The sample consists of roughly 610,000 distinct CDR3 sequences, roughly 15% of them appearing once. Findings and caveats of the study: With persistent disease, TRBV28, TRBJ1-2 and TRBJ2-5 were the favored segments.

Noted time point: newly diagnosed GD, antithyroid drugs for less than 3 months. PBMC-derived RNA was used for the TCR library. Patients of an endocrinology department in Xi'an, China, were included. J gave up 3 bases and V 6 bases, and 10 bases lay outside the gene matches. In germline, CDR1 is SQVTM, CDR2 ANQGSEA. The CDR3 runs 15 residues. This sample also appeared in a second study, on T cells in Graves' hyperthyroidism and ophthalmopathy.

The source is a woman in her 30s with Graves disease. The sequenced sample was peripheral blood mononuclear cells (PBMCs), obtained at new diagnosis, from a patient treated with antithyroid drugs. The J gene is TRBJ2-2, the V gene TRBV29-1, with 7 positions matching TRBD1. The CDR3 region has the DNA TGCAGCGTGACAGGGACGGTAGGCGACACCGGGGAGCTGTTTTTT. It specifies CSVTGTVGDTGELFF.